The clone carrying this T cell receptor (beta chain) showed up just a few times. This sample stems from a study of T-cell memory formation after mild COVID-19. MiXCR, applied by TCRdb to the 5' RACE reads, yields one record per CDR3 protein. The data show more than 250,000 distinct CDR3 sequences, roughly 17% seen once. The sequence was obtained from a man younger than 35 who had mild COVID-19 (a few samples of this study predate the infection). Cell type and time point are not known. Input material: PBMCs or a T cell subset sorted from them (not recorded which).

CDR3 in amino acids: CASSQEMGSYNQPQHF. The CDR3 nucleotides read TGCGCCAGCAGCCAAGAAATGGGGTCTTACAATCAGCCCCAGCATTTT. The V and J genes are TRBV4-3 and TRBJ1-5; D uncertain. CDR3 size: 16 residues. The germline V gene encodes CDR1 LGHNA and CDR2 YSLEER. The V end was cut by 0 bases, the J end by 3 bases, with 12 bases between.